This entry lists 23 T cell receptor beta chains sequenced from one sample in a study of T cells in Graves' hyperthyroidism and ophthalmopathy. The investigators amplified TCR beta CDR3 regions from RNA transcripts. Initially, a first-round RT-PCR of the TCR CDR3 employed the HTBI primer set. A single record per CDR3 protein comes from TCRdb applying MiXCR to the multiplex PCR reads. Of approximately 740,000 distinct CDR3 sequences detected, around 15% appear once; the ten largest clones hold roughly 10%. Sequencing was carried out using blood. These receptors were collected from a woman under 30 with Graves' hyperthyroidism.

This clonotype was seen only a few times. The chain combines TRBV30 with TRBJ1-6; 7 bases line up with TRBD1. V was pared by 7 bases and J by 0 bases, with 3 bases of the junction left unmatched. Germline V gives CDR1 GTSNPN, CDR2 SVGIG (reference sequence). This CDR3 spans 14 amino acids. The CDR3 DNA follows: TGTGCCTACAGGGGATTCTCCTATAATTCACCCCTCCACTTT. It translates to CAYRGFSYNSPLHF. Full variable domain (missing parts from reference TRBV30 and TRBJ1-6): SQTIHQWPATLVQPVGSPLSLECTVEGTSNPNLYWYRQAAGRGLQLLFYSVGIGQISSEVPQNLSASRPQDRQFILSSKKLLLSDSGFYLCAYRGFSYNSPLHFGNGTRLTVT.

This clonotype was seen only a few times. In DNA, the CDR3 is TGTGCCAGCAGCCAGTTAAGCGGGGGCGGACACCAAGAGACCCAGTACTTC. This translates into CASSQLSGGGHQETQYF. The chain has TRBV4-2 and TRBJ2-5, with 8 bases fitting TRBD2. The germline V gene encodes CDR1 LGHNA and CDR2 YNFKEQ. V was clipped by 3 bases and J by 0 bases; unmatched bases: 9. CDR3 size: 17 residues.

The chain recombines TRBV9 with TRBJ2-6; D ambiguous. From germline, CDR1 is SGDLS and CDR2 YYNGEE. This CDR3 comprises 15 residues. V lost 0 bases and J lost 0, with 4 bases in between. In nucleotides, the CDR3 is TGTGCCAGCAGCGTAGAGGGCTCTGGGGCCAACGTCCTGACTTTC. It specifies CASSVEGSGANVLTF.

This clonotype was counted at least ten times. V is TRBV9 and J is TRBJ2-7; 7 bases match TRBD1. The junction had 7 bases not matched to a gene; V was cut back by 3 bases and J by 4 bases. This CDR3 comprises 14 residues. Germline CDR1 SGDLS, CDR2 YYNGEE. The CDR3: CASSAGGSGYEQYF. The CDR3 region has the DNA TGTGCCAGCAGCGCAGGGGGATCGGGATACGAGCAGTACTTC. Filled out from reference TRBV9 and TRBJ2-7, the complete variable domain reads DSGVTQTPKHLITATGQRVTLRCSPRSGDLSVYWYQQSLDQGLQFLIQYYNGEERAKGNILERFSAQQFPDLHSELNLSSLELGDSALYFCASSAGGSGYEQYFGPGTRLTVT.

This clonotype showed up many times. The chain is built from TRBV6-5 and TRBJ2-1; 9 nucleotides agree with TRBD2. The CDR3 loop spans 15 amino acids. Per germline, CDR1 MNHEY and CDR2 SVGAGI. Trimming took 0 bases from V and 3 from J; bases not matched to a gene: 0. The CDR3 region is CASSYSSGSYNEQFF. The CDR3 nucleotides are TGTGCCAGCAGTTACTCTAGCGGGAGCTACAATGAGCAGTTCTTC.

This clonotype was observed at least ten times. The chain joins TRBV7-9 to TRBJ2-1; 7 bases map to TRBD1. The CDR3 length is 16 residues. CDR1 SEHNR and CDR2 FQNEAQ come from the germline V gene (reference sequence). Unmatched junction bases numbered 12, after V lost 4 bases and J lost 6 bases. The CDR3 DNA follows: TGTGCCAGCAGCTCACTCGCCGGACAGGTTTTCAATGAGCAGTTCTTC. Protein product: CASSSLAGQVFNEQFF.

Here the CDR3 DNA reads TGTGCCAGCAGCTTAGGTGCGGGCCTCCGTGGGGCCCAGTACTTC. Its translation is CASSLGAGLRGAQYF. The V gene is TRBV7-9, the J gene TRBJ2-5; weak D call: TRBD2 (5 bases). V lost 1 base and J 9 bases, leaving 18 bases between the germline ends. This CDR3 is built from 15 residues. The germline gives CDR1 SEHNR, CDR2 FQNEAQ (reference sequence).

This clonotype was counted at least ten times. The chain has TRBV15 and TRBJ2-7; 9 positions agree with TRBD1. The CDR3 covers 15 residues. From germline, CDR1 is LNHNV and CDR2 YYDKDF (reference sequence). Trimming removed 2 bases from V and 6 bases from J; junction bases left unmatched: 8. CDR3 DNA sequence: TGTGCCACCAGCAGAACACGGGACAGGGTTCGCGAGCAGTACTTC. Encoded protein: CATSRTRDRVREQYF.

This clonotype was detected a few times. The gene calls are TRBV6-5 and TRBJ2-7, with TRBD1 identical over 7 bases. CDR3 size: 15 residues. Losses at the gene ends were 3 bases for V and 0 bases for J; bases not matched to a gene: 5. From germline, CDR1 is MNHEY and CDR2 SVGAGI. The CDR3 DNA reads TGTGCCAGCAGTTATACAGGGGAGTCCTCCTACGAGCAGTACTTC. It codes for CASSYTGESSYEQYF.

This clonotype came up many times. The chain recombines TRBV20-1 with TRBJ1-6; TRBD1 matches at 7 bases. This CDR3 region has 15 residues. From germline, CDR1 is DFQATT and CDR2 SNEGSKA (reference sequence). Trimming at V came to 3 bases and at J to 3 bases, leaving 5 bases not matched to a gene. The CDR3 reads CSARAGGNYNSPLHF. CDR3 nucleotide sequence: TGCAGTGCTAGGGCAGGGGGAAACTATAATTCACCCCTCCACTTT.

This clonotype was seen many times. J is TRBJ2-3 and V is TRBV20-1; weak D call: TRBD1 (6 bases). This CDR3 contains 13 residues. Trimming removed 7 bases at V and 0 bases at J, with 11 bases between. Germline assignment: CDR1 DFQATT and CDR2 SNEGSKA (reference sequence). The CDR3 nucleotides read TGCAGTGAGACAGGAACTAGCACAGATACGCAGTATTTT. Translating gives CSETGTSTDTQYF.

This clonotype was counted ten times or more. The V call is TRBV7-2, the J call TRBJ2-5; TRBD2 matches 8 bases. The germline CDR1 and CDR2 sequences are SGHTA and FQGNSA. With 3 bases clipped from V and 4 bases from J, the junction kept 7 bases outside the gene matches. This CDR3 is 15 amino acids long. As DNA, the CDR3 is TGTGCCAGCAGCTTCCTCTCCGGGAGGGCAGAGACCCAGTACTTC. This translates into CASSFLSGRAETQYF.

This chain connects TRBV7-3 to TRBJ1-1, with 8 bases that match TRBD1. J gave up 0 bases and V 1 base, and 10 bases lay outside the gene matches. Germline lookup yields CDR1 SGHTA and CDR2 FQGTGA. The CDR3 contains 18 residues. This CDR3 reads CASSLKTRPGQVNTEAFF. As DNA, the CDR3 is TGTGCCAGCAGCTTAAAAACCCGGCCGGGACAGGTGAACACTGAAGCTTTCTTT.

This clonotype was detected many times. The chain has TRBV13 and TRBJ2-7; D gene uncertain. CDR3 length equals 15 residues. Per germline, CDR1 PRHDT and CDR2 FYEKMQ (reference sequence). Trimming cost V 4 bases and J 2 bases, with 15 bases left between them. The CDR3 here is CASSSRRGPAYEQYF. The CDR3 DNA sequence: TGTGCCAGCAGCTCCCGACGAGGCCCGGCCTACGAGCAGTACTTC.

At least ten counts were recorded for this clonotype. J is TRBJ1-1 and V is TRBV28; tentative D call: TRBD1 (5 bases). The CDR3 spans 14 residues. Germline CDR1 reads MDHEN; CDR2 reads SYDVKM. Trimming shortened V by 5 bases and J by 5 bases, and 15 bases separated the two germline ends. DNA of the CDR3: TGTGCCAGCAGTCCGACGGGGGTGAGGACTGAAGCTTTCTTT. Amino acid sequence: CASSPTGVRTEAFF. Full variable domain (outside the CDR3, taken from reference TRBV28 and TRBJ1-1): DVKVTQSSRYLVKRTGEKVFLECVQDMDHENMFWYRQDPGLGLRLIYFSYDVKMKEKGDIPEGYSVSREKKERFSLILESASTNQTSMYLCASSPTGVRTEAFFGQGTRLTVV.

This clonotype was recorded a few times. V gene TRBV28 combines with J gene TRBJ1-1; no reliable D call. V was trimmed by 1 base and J by 4 bases, leaving 10 bases between them. Germline CDR1 MDHEN, CDR2 SYDVKM. The CDR3 is made up of 14 amino acids. The CDR3 spells CASSLSLATTEAFF. The CDR3 DNA is TGTGCCAGCAGTTTATCTTTAGCGACCACTGAAGCTTTCTTT.

Ten or more counts support this clonotype. This chain uses TRBV11-2 with TRBJ1-1, with TRBD1 identical over 7 bases. Per germline, CDR1 SGHAT and CDR2 FQNNGV. The CDR3 contains 12 residues. With 3 bases clipped from V and 11 bases from J, the junction kept 6 bases outside the gene matches. The CDR3 sequence: CASSFTGDLAFF. CDR3 nucleotide sequence: TGTGCCAGCAGCTTCACAGGGGACCTGGCTTTCTTT. The complete variable domain, with remaining parts taken from reference TRBV11-2 and TRBJ1-1, reads EAGVAQSPRYKIIEKRQSVAFWCNPISGHATLYWYQQILGQGPKLLIQFQNNGVVDDSQLPKDRFSAERLKGVDSTLKIQPAKLEDSAVYLCASSFTGDLAFFGQGTRLTVV.

This clonotype was observed at least ten times. The chain is built from TRBV28 and TRBJ2-5; 8 bases line up with TRBD1. V shed 6 bases and J 2 bases; nucleotides not matched to a gene: 8. This CDR3 has 15 amino acids. Germline CDR1 MDHEN, CDR2 SYDVKM. The CDR3 spells CASSPFNRGQETQYF. The CDR3 DNA is TGTGCCAGCAGCCCCTTTAACAGGGGGCAAGAGACCCAGTACTTC. Based on the CDR3 plus reference TRBV28 and TRBJ2-5, the full variable domain is DVKVTQSSRYLVKRTGEKVFLECVQDMDHENMFWYRQDPGLGLRLIYFSYDVKMKEKGDIPEGYSVSREKKERFSLILESASTNQTSMYLCASSPFNRGQETQYFGPGTRLLVL.

This clonotype came up a few times. One end of the junction fails to match germline, which may point to a read error. V is TRBV11-1 and J is TRBJ2-3; 11 bases match TRBD2. This CDR3 contains 17 residues. Germline assignment: CDR1 SGHAT and CDR2 FQDESV (reference sequence). The CDR3 DNA reads TGTGCCAGCAGCGCCCTTATGACTAGCGGGAAAACAGATACGCGGTATTTT. It codes for CASSALMTSGKTDTRYF.

This chain uses TRBV6-1 with TRBJ2-7; D possibly corresponds to TRBD2 (7 bases). Germline V gives CDR1 MNHNS, CDR2 SASEGT. V gave up 7 bases and J gave up 4 bases, with 17 bases separating them. This CDR3 comprises 14 residues. CDR3 bases: TGTGCCAGCAAGACGGGGGGCAAAGGGTACGAGCAGTACTTC. It is translated as CASKTGGKGYEQYF.

This clonotype was counted at least ten times. This chain uses TRBV20-1 with TRBJ2-3; 8 nucleotides agree with TRBD2. This CDR3 has 15 amino acids. Germline CDR1 DFQATT, CDR2 SNEGSKA (reference sequence). Trimming cost V 4 bases and J 1 base; bases outside gene matches: 7. CDR3 sequence: CSATLRRGGTDTQYF. The DNA of the CDR3 is TGCAGTGCTACCCTTCGGCGGGGGGGCACAGATACGCAGTATTTT.

J is TRBJ1-5 and V is TRBV29-1; no clear D gene. Trimming took off 4 bases at V and 3 bases at J, with 10 bases between the two ends. The CDR3 spans 13 residues. Germline CDR1 SQVTM, CDR2 ANQGSEA. CDR3 loop: CSVGLGNNQPQHF. Written as DNA, the CDR3 is TGCAGCGTTGGGTTAGGTAACAATCAGCCCCAGCATTTT.

The chain links TRBV29-1 to TRBJ2-1; D is perhaps TRBD2 (6 bases). From germline, CDR1 is SQVTM and CDR2 ANQGSEA. CDR3 length equals 14 residues. The ends were cut back, 6 bases at V and 6 bases at J, with 18 bases in the middle. DNA of the CDR3: TGCAGCGTGCCCGGGACTTCCTCGATCAATGAGCAGTTCTTC. Amino acid sequence: CSVPGTSSINEQFF.